This TCR beta chain was obtained from a study of blood T cell repertoires in COVID-19. Study background: Samples came from the United States, Italy and Spain, spanning acute and convalescent COVID-19. The cDNA or gDNA used as material had been derived from T cells, B-cell-depleted T cells, or PBMCs.

Per the original methods: Researchers report that nucleated cell counts were estimated from reference gene primer amplification. Only in-frame clones appear in the TCRdb table, and some are missing; sequencing was by immunoSEQ multiplex PCR. From that table come the V and J calls and clone size; the DNA was used to work out D and trimming. The data contain about 200,000 clones, about nine tenths of them singletons. Material for sequencing was peripheral blood. The clonotype comes from a man younger than 35 with active or convalescent COVID-19.

The CDR3 sequence is CASSATGTLGGNTIYF. CDR3 nucleotides: TGTGCCAGCAGCGCGACAGGAACTCTTGGGGGAAACACCATATATTTT. The rearrangement joins TRBV9 to TRBJ1-3; perhaps TRBD1 as D (6 bases). The germline CDR1 and CDR2 sequences are SGDLS and YYNGEE. This CDR3 contains 16 residues. V was trimmed by 3 bases and J by 4 bases, leaving 17 bases between them.